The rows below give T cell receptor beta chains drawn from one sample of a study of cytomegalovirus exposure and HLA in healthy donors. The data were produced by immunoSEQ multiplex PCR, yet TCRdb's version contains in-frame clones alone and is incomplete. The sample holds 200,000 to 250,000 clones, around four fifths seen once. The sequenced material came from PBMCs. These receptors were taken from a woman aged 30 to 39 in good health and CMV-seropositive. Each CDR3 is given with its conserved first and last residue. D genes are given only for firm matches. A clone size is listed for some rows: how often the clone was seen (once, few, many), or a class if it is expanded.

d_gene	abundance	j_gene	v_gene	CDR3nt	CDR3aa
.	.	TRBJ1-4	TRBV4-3	TGCGCCAGCAGTGCTGTTGAGGAGGAAAAACTGTTTTTT	CASSAVEEEKLFF
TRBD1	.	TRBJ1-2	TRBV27	TGTGCCAGCAGTCCCCTAGGGACAGGCTATGGCTACACCTTC	CASSPLGTGYGYTF
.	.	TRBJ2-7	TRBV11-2	TGTGCCAGCAGCTTGATTGTAGCGCCGTCCTACGAGCAGTACTTC	CASSLIVAPSYEQYF
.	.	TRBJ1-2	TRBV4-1	TGCGCCAGCAGCCAGCACTATGGCTACACCTTC	CASSQHYGYTF
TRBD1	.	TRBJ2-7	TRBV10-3	TGTGCCATCAGTGAGTCGGGGACAGCCTACGAGCAGTACTTC	CAISESGTAYEQYF
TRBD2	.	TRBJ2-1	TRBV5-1	TGCGCCAGCAGCTTGGAACTAGCGGGAGTGTCCTCCTACAATGAGCAGTTCTTC	CASSLELAGVSSYNEQFF
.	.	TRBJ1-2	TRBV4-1	TGCGCCAGCAGCCAAGATCTTAGGTCTGCTTATGGCTACACCTTC	CASSQDLRSAYGYTF
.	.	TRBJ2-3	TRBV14	TGTGCCAGCAAAGAGGGTCGAGGTGAAATGACGCAGTATTTT	CASKEGRGEMTQYF
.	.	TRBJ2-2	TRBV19	TGTGCCAGTAGTCTGGGTGGTGCCGGGGAGCTGTTTTTT	CASSLGGAGELFF
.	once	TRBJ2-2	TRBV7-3	TGTGCCAGCAGCCCTAATAAGAACACCGGGGAGCTGTTTTTT	CASSPNKNTGELFF
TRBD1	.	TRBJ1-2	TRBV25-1	TGTGCCAGCAGTGAAGGGGGTATACAGGGGGCTGACTATGGCTACACCTTC	CASSEGGIQGADYGYTF
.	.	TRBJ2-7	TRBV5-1	TGCGCCAGCAGCTTGAATGGGGACTCCTACGAGCAGTACTTC	CASSLNGDSYEQYF
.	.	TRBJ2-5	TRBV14	TGTGCCAGCAGCCGCGACAGCCAACAAGAGACCCAGTACTTC	CASSRDSQQETQYF
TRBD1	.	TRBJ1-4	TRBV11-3	TGTGCCAGCTCCTCTCCAGGGGGCTCGGATGATGAAAAACTGTTTTTT	CASSSPGGSDDEKLFF
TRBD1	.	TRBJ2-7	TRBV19	TGTGCCAGTAGTATGGGCGACAGGGGGCCTTACGAGCAGTACTTC	CASSMGDRGPYEQYF